This T cell receptor (beta chain) is from a study of blood T cell repertoires in COVID-19. Study in general: The United States, Italy and Spain provided the acute and convalescent COVID-19 samples. PBMCs, B-cell-depleted T cells, or T cells were the source of the cDNA or gDNA that made up the material.

The germline V and J ends were trimmed by 4 bases and 0 bases, with 13 bases remaining between them. The CDR3 spans 14 residues. The germline V gene encodes CDR1 GTSNPN and CDR2 SVGIG (reference sequence). Original methodology: Reference gene primer amplification gave estimated nucleated cell counts. The data were produced by immunoSEQ multiplex PCR, yet TCRdb's version contains in-frame clones alone and is incomplete. From that table come the V and J calls and clone size; the DNA was used to work out D and trimming. Among around 60,000 clones listed, about 70% were seen once. This receptor was obtained from a woman between 45 and 60 years old with active or convalescent COVID-19. The chain recombines TRBV30 with TRBJ2-7, with D tentatively TRBD2 (6 bases). Sequenced material: peripheral blood. CDR3 sequence: CAWKVRGSSYEQYF. In DNA, the CDR3 is TGTGCCTGGAAGGTTCGGGGGAGCTCCTACGAGCAGTACTTC.